The sequence of this T cell receptor beta chain was determined in a study of OX40 agonist ivuxolimab in advanced cancers. Study in general: A male proportion of more than 75% was recorded, with mean age approximately 56 years and range about 23 to 90.

Generated by immunoSEQ multiplex PCR, the TCRdb table keeps only in-frame clones and is missing some. The table includes roughly 60,000 clones, about 91% detected once. CDR3 length equals 13 residues. With 2 bases removed from V and 12 bases from J, the gap between germline ends came to 17 bases. This sequence originates from an adult with an advanced solid tumor such as melanoma, head and neck, liver or kidney cancer. The chain uses TRBV23-1 and TRBJ2-7; D unclear. TRBV23-1 is annotated as an ORF whose role is uncertain. The sample consisted of CD4+ or CD8+ T cells sorted from blood, taken in a trial of the OX40 agonist ivuxolimab. CDR3 DNA sequence: TGCGCCAGCAGTCAAAAGGGCAGCTGGCTGGTGTACTTC. It specifies CASSQKGSWLVYF.